This is a list of T cell receptor beta chains from one sample in a study of CD8 T cells in ankylosing spondylitis. TCRdb re-derived calls from the 5' RACE reads in MiXCR, one entry per CDR3 protein. The sample has about 800,000 distinct CDR3 sequences, approximately 12% seen once. Sequencing was done on a sample of blood, either unsorted or a sorted T cell fraction (not recorded which). These receptors all come from a male donor with ankylosing spondylitis. CDR3s include the opening cysteine and the closing phenylalanine or tryptophan. The D gene is left open where the match is weak. The size of a clone is reported for some rows only, either as once, few or many, or as a class for expanded clones.

CDR3 protein: CSVAHESNTGELFF; CDR3 DNA: TGCAGCGTCGCGCATGAATCGAACACCGGGGAGCTGTTTTTT; J gene: TRBJ2-2; clone size: many; D gene: -; V gene: TRBV29-1
CDR3 protein: CACALGGPMNTEAFF; CDR3 DNA: TGTGCCTGCGCGCTGGGGGGTCCGATGAACACTGAAGCTTTCTTT; J gene: TRBJ1-1; clone size: few; D gene: -; V gene: TRBV30
CDR3 protein: CASSYFGTGAEAFF; CDR3 DNA: TGTGCCAGCAGTTACTTCGGGACAGGGGCTGAAGCTTTCTTT; J gene: TRBJ1-1; clone size: few; D gene: TRBD1; V gene: TRBV7-2
CDR3 protein: CSVEDYGTDTQYF; CDR3 DNA: TGCAGCGTTGAGGACTACGGCACAGATACGCAGTATTTT; J gene: TRBJ2-3; clone size: -; D gene: -; V gene: TRBV29-1
CDR3 protein: CSARTSGYYEQYF; CDR3 DNA: TGCAGTGCTCGGACTAGCGGGTATTACGAGCAGTACTTC; J gene: TRBJ2-7; clone size: -; D gene: TRBD2; V gene: TRBV20-1
CDR3 protein: CASSSAQGANYGYTF; CDR3 DNA: TGTGCCAGCAGCTCCGCACAGGGGGCTAACTATGGCTACACCTTC; J gene: TRBJ1-2; clone size: many; D gene: TRBD1; V gene: TRBV12-3/TRBV12-4
CDR3 protein: CASSLGSVRAYEQYF; CDR3 DNA: TGTGCCAGCAGCTTGGGCTCCGTCAGGGCCTACGAGCAGTACTTC; J gene: TRBJ2-7; clone size: once; D gene: -; V gene: TRBV5-6
CDR3 protein: CASSQERTAFF; CDR3 DNA: TGTGCCAGCAGCCAAGAACGGACAGCTTTCTTT; J gene: TRBJ1-1; clone size: -; D gene: -; V gene: TRBV3-1
CDR3 protein: CASSRTRYNEQFF; CDR3 DNA: TGTGCAAGCAGCCGGACTAGGTACAATGAGCAGTTCTTC; J gene: TRBJ2-1; clone size: -; D gene: TRBD2; V gene: TRBV7-2
CDR3 protein: CAISSRGTYEQYF; CDR3 DNA: TGTGCCATCAGCTCAAGGGGCACCTACGAGCAGTACTTC; J gene: TRBJ2-7; clone size: -; D gene: -; V gene: TRBV10-3
CDR3 protein: CASSLFRGQATYGYTF; CDR3 DNA: TGTGCCAGCAGCTTGTTTAGGGGACAGGCAACCTATGGCTACACCTTC; J gene: TRBJ1-2; clone size: many; D gene: TRBD1; V gene: TRBV5-5
CDR3 protein: CASSYGGVTEAFF; CDR3 DNA: TGTGCCAGCAGCTACGGAGGGGTCACTGAAGCTTTCTTT; J gene: TRBJ1-1; clone size: many; D gene: -; V gene: TRBV7-6
CDR3 protein: CASSHRPDTEAFF; CDR3 DNA: TGCGCCAGCAGCCACCGACCAGACACTGAAGCTTTCTTT; J gene: TRBJ1-1; clone size: many; D gene: -; V gene: TRBV4-3
CDR3 protein: CASSQVGTNTEAFF; CDR3 DNA: TGTGCCAGCAGCCAAGTCGGGACGAACACTGAAGCTTTCTTT; J gene: TRBJ1-1; clone size: few; D gene: -; V gene: TRBV3-1
CDR3 protein: CASSKTAANTGELFF; CDR3 DNA: TGCGCCAGCAGCAAGACTGCTGCGAACACCGGGGAGCTGTTTTTT; J gene: TRBJ2-2; clone size: many; D gene: -; V gene: TRBV5-1
CDR3 protein: CSASRGGETQYF; CDR3 DNA: TGCAGTGCTAGCCGCGGGGGTGAGACCCAGTACTTC; J gene: TRBJ2-5; clone size: -; D gene: TRBD2; V gene: TRBV20-1
CDR3 protein: CAISENSNQPQHF; CDR3 DNA: TGTGCCATCAGTGAGAATAGCAATCAGCCCCAGCATTTT; J gene: TRBJ1-5; clone size: -; D gene: -; V gene: TRBV10-3
CDR3 protein: CASSRQLANSPLHF; CDR3 DNA: TGTGCCAGCAGCCGACAGCTAGCTAATTCACCCCTCCACTTT; J gene: TRBJ1-6; clone size: many; D gene: -; V gene: TRBV7-2
CDR3 protein: CSATRTSGSSYNEQFF; CDR3 DNA: TGCAGTGCTACCAGGACTAGCGGGAGCTCCTACAATGAGCAGTTCTTC; J gene: TRBJ2-1; clone size: -; D gene: TRBD2; V gene: TRBV20-1
CDR3 protein: CASSHLAGADEQYF; CDR3 DNA: TGTGCCAGCAGCCACCTGGCGGGAGCGGACGAGCAGTACTTC; J gene: TRBJ2-7; clone size: -; D gene: TRBD2; V gene: TRBV4-2
CDR3 protein: CASSPTIGRKDQETQYF; CDR3 DNA: TGTGCCAGCTCACCAACGATAGGACGCAAGGACCAAGAGACCCAGTACTTC; J gene: TRBJ2-5; clone size: few; D gene: -; V gene: TRBV18
CDR3 protein: CASSLAVQQKLFF; CDR3 DNA: TGCGCCAGCAGCTTGGCCGTACAGCAAAAACTGTTTTTT; J gene: TRBJ1-4; clone size: many; D gene: -; V gene: TRBV5-1
CDR3 protein: CASSVVPTDYGYTF; CDR3 DNA: TGTGCCAGCAGCGTTGTCCCAACGGACTATGGCTACACCTTC; J gene: TRBJ1-2; clone size: many; D gene: -; V gene: TRBV9
CDR3 protein: CSAGGLAGIRSYNEQFF; CDR3 DNA: TGCAGTGCTGGGGGACTAGCGGGTATCCGCTCCTACAATGAGCAGTTCTTC; J gene: TRBJ2-1; clone size: few; D gene: TRBD2; V gene: TRBV20-1
CDR3 protein: CASRPGTTNTGELFF; CDR3 DNA: TGTGCCAGCAGGCCCGGGACTACAAACACCGGGGAGCTGTTTTTT; J gene: TRBJ2-2; clone size: many; D gene: TRBD2; V gene: TRBV5-1
CDR3 protein: CAISERRTSYNEQFF; CDR3 DNA: TGTGCCATCAGTGAGCGTAGGACATCCTACAATGAGCAGTTCTTC; J gene: TRBJ2-1; clone size: -; D gene: -; V gene: TRBV10-3
CDR3 protein: CSVRDGVYEQYF; CDR3 DNA: TGCAGCGTCCGGGACGGAGTATACGAGCAGTACTTC; J gene: TRBJ2-7; clone size: few; D gene: -; V gene: TRBV29-1
CDR3 protein: CSETGGWADTQYF; CDR3 DNA: TGCAGCGAGACAGGGGGCTGGGCAGATACGCAGTATTTT; J gene: TRBJ2-3; clone size: many; D gene: TRBD1; V gene: TRBV29-1
CDR3 protein: CASRILGQVKETQYF; CDR3 DNA: TGTGCCAGCCGCATCCTGGGACAGGTAAAGGAGACCCAGTACTTC; J gene: TRBJ2-5; clone size: -; D gene: TRBD1; V gene: TRBV12-3/TRBV12-4
CDR3 protein: CATKGTTFNEQFF; CDR3 DNA: TGTGCCACCAAGGGGACTACCTTCAATGAGCAGTTCTTC; J gene: TRBJ2-1; clone size: -; D gene: TRBD2; V gene: TRBV24-1
CDR3 protein: CASSLRQTGGELFF; CDR3 DNA: TGCGCCAGCAGCTTGCGACAGACGGGCGGGGAGCTGTTTTTT; J gene: TRBJ2-2; clone size: -; D gene: -; V gene: TRBV5-1
CDR3 protein: CASSVEEGGIGAYEQYF; CDR3 DNA: TGTGCCAGCAGCGTAGAGGAGGGAGGTATTGGAGCCTACGAGCAGTACTTC; J gene: TRBJ2-7; clone size: few; D gene: -; V gene: TRBV9